A single sample is the source of the 5 T cell receptor beta chains below, sequenced in a study of blood T cell repertoires in COVID-19. Libraries were prepared by immunoSEQ multiplex PCR; TCRdb keeps only in-frame clonotypes and omits some of them. The sample includes around 72,000 clones, 65% to 85% of them seen just once. Material: peripheral blood. The receptor set was obtained from a woman aged 55 to 70 with acute or convalescent COVID-19.

The chain combines TRBV5-4 with TRBJ2-7, with TRBD2 matching 10 bases. The CDR3 covers 15 residues. Germline lookup yields CDR1 SGHNT and CDR2 YYREEE (reference sequence). With 2 bases clipped from V and 7 bases from J, the junction kept 9 bases outside the gene matches. This CDR3 reads CASSFSWTSGSEQYF. CDR3 bases: TGTGCCAGCAGCTTCAGTTGGACTAGCGGTTCGGAGCAGTACTTC. Combining the CDR3 with reference TRBV5-4 and TRBJ2-7 gives the whole variable domain ETGVTQSPTHLIKTRGQQVTLRCSSQSGHNTVSWYQQALGQGPQFIFQYYREEENGRGNFPPRFSGLQFPNYSSELNVNALELDDSALYLCASSFSWTSGSEQYFGPGTRLTVT.

The V gene is TRBV3-1 (or the pseudogene TRBV3-2), the J gene TRBJ2-1; 7 nucleotides align to TRBD2. Per germline, CDR1 LGHDT and CDR2 YNNKEL (reference sequence). This CDR3 contains 15 residues. Trimming took 1 base from V and 8 from J; bases not matched to a gene: 8. The CDR3 DNA sequence: TGTGCCAGCAGCCAAGCGGGGGGTGTCGTCGATGAGCAGTTCTTC. This translates into CASSQAGGVVDEQFF.

This chain links TRBV2 with TRBJ2-7; maybe TRBD1 (5 bases). The CDR3 length is 12 residues. Trimming took off 7 bases at V and 2 bases at J, with 9 bases between the two ends. Germline values: CDR1 SNHLY, CDR2 FYNNEI. CDR3 sequence: CASKQAAYEQYF. CDR3 bases: TGTGCCAGCAAACAGGCCGCCTACGAGCAGTACTTC.

The rearrangement joins TRBV10-2 to TRBJ1-6; D is unclear. The V end was cut by 10 bases, the J end by 0 bases, with 10 bases between. The germline gives CDR1 WSHSY, CDR2 SAAADI. There are 14 residues in the CDR3. In DNA, the CDR3 is TGCGCCACTACCCGGGACTCCTATAATTCACCCCTCCACTTT. Translation: CATTRDSYNSPLHF.

The rearrangement joins TRBV7-9 to TRBJ2-1; TRBD1 might be the D (5 bases). The CDR3 covers 14 residues. Trimming pared 3 bases from V and 9 bases from J, leaving 15 bases between. Germline CDR1 reads SEHNR; CDR2 reads FQNEAQ (reference sequence). The CDR3 nucleotides are TGTGCCAGCAGCTTGACGGCAGGGTGGGCTGAGCAGTTCTTC. It translates to CASSLTAGWAEQFF.